The 25 T cell receptor beta chains below all came from one sample that was sequenced in a study of T cells in Graves' hyperthyroidism and ophthalmopathy. TCR beta CDR3 sequences were amplified from RNA transcripts. An initial round of RT-PCR targeting the TCR CDR3 relied on the HTBI primer set. TCRdb re-derived calls from the multiplex PCR reads in MiXCR, one entry per CDR3 protein. In the table there are approximately 600,000 distinct CDR3 sequences, approximately 15% of which are singletons. The sample taken for sequencing was blood. The origin of the receptors is a woman aged 30 to 39 with Graves' hyperthyroidism that later progressed to Graves' ophthalmopathy.

The chain has TRBV5-6 and TRBJ2-7; the match to TRBD1 covers 7 bases. The CDR3 is made up of 14 amino acids. The V and J ends lost 0 bases and 3 bases, in that order; junction bases with no gene match: 3. Germline CDR1 is SGHDT and CDR2 is YYEEEE. The CDR3 bases are TGTGCCAGCAGCTTGGCCAGGGGGATCTACGAGCAGTACTTC. Translation gives CASSLARGIYEQYF. The whole variable domain, filled in from reference TRBV5-6 and TRBJ2-7, reads DAGVTQSPTHLIKTRGQQVTLRCSPKSGHDTVSWYQQALGQGPQFIFQYYEEEERQRGNFPDRFSGHQFPNYSSELNVNALLLGDSALYLCASSLARGIYEQYFGPGTRLTVT.

The sample holds many counts of this clonotype. CDR3 coding DNA: TGTGCCAGCAGTTCGATCCGGGACAGGGGCTACGAGCAGTACTTC. Translated, it gives CASSSIRDRGYEQYF. The chain uses TRBV27 and TRBJ2-7, with 10 bases lining up with TRBD1. This CDR3 has 15 amino acids. Trimming removed 4 bases from V and 3 bases from J; junction bases left unmatched: 6. Germline CDR1 reads MNHEY; CDR2 reads SMNVEV (reference sequence).

This clonotype was seen many times. The rearrangement uses TRBV6-1 and TRBJ1-1; D uncertain. Trimming stripped 7 bases from V and 6 bases from J, with 15 bases between. The germline gives CDR1 MNHNS, CDR2 SASEGT. The CDR3 totals 13 residues. CDR3 region: CASTTGEIAEAFF. Written as DNA, the CDR3 is TGTGCCAGCACCACCGGGGAGATTGCTGAAGCTTTCTTT.

This clonotype was counted at least ten times. The chain uses TRBV13 and TRBJ2-1; 7 bases fit TRBD2. Germline V gene sequence: CDR1 PRHDT, CDR2 FYEKMQ (reference sequence). J was trimmed by 4 bases and V by 2 bases; bases with no gene match: 5. CDR3 length: 15 amino acids. CDR3 bases: TGTGCCAGCAGCTTAAACCGGGGGGTTTACAATGAGCAGTTCTTC. As protein: CASSLNRGVYNEQFF.

This clonotype was observed a handful of times. The chain recombines TRBV24-1 with TRBJ2-1; 8 positions agree with TRBD1. V shed 6 bases and J 2 bases; nucleotides not matched to a gene: 2. Germline CDR1 is KGHDR and CDR2 is SFDVKD. The CDR3 is 14 residues long. CDR3 sequence (DNA): TGTGCCACCAGTACAGGGGGACCCTACAATGAGCAGTTCTTC. Its translation: CATSTGGPYNEQFF.

The genes are TRBV5-4 and TRBJ2-7; D not certain. V lost 6 bases to trimming and J lost 2 bases, with 15 bases between them. The germline CDR1 and CDR2 sequences are SGHNT and YYREEE (reference sequence). The length of the CDR3 is 14 residues. CDR3 coding DNA: TGTGCCAGCACCAACTTCCGCGCCCCCTACGAGCAGTACTTC. It codes for CASTNFRAPYEQYF.

This clonotype came up many times. The chain couples TRBV24-1 to TRBJ2-5; possible D gene TRBD1, 6 bases. CDR1 is KGHDR and CDR2 is SFDVKD in the germline V gene. V was cut by 3 bases and J by 4 bases, with 11 bases left in between. CDR3 length: 14 amino acids. The CDR3 loop reads CATSDPQGRETQYF. The CDR3 bases are TGTGCCACCAGTGATCCGCAGGGGCGAGAGACCCAGTACTTC.

Ten or more counts support this clonotype. The chain uses TRBV19 and TRBJ2-1; 8 bases line up with TRBD1. CDR1 is LNHDA and CDR2 is SQIVND in the germline V gene (reference sequence). The CDR3 runs 13 residues. V shed 6 bases and J 4 bases; nucleotides not matched to a gene: 2. This CDR3 reads CASRGTGYNEQFF. CDR3 DNA sequence: TGTGCCAGTAGAGGGACAGGATACAATGAGCAGTTCTTC.

This clonotype has ten or more counts. The genes are TRBV9 and TRBJ2-1; D is unresolved. Trimming took 0 bases from V and 3 from J, leaving 10 bases between them. Germline loops: CDR1 SGDLS, CDR2 YYNGEE. This CDR3 is built from 15 residues. The DNA of the CDR3 is TGTGCCAGCAGCGTAGTGCCCAGAGGCTACAATGAGCAGTTCTTC. This translates into CASSVVPRGYNEQFF.

The V call is TRBV5-5, the J call TRBJ2-4; the D is unclear. This CDR3 spans 16 amino acids. Germline-derived CDR1 and CDR2 are SGHKS and YYEKEE (reference sequence). Between the trimmed V and J ends, which lost 1 base and 3 bases, there was a span of 14 bases. The DNA for the CDR3 is TGTGCCAGCAGCTTGATAAGTAGCATGGGCAAAAACATTCAGTACTTC. Amino acids: CASSLISSMGKNIQYF.

A note on this clonotype: Its ends do not fully match the called genes, so a read error is possible. The chain uses TRBV11-2 and TRBJ1-2, with a tentative D call TRBD1 (6 bases). The CDR3 spans 14 residues. The germline V gene has CDR1 SGHAT and CDR2 FQNNGV. The CDR3 DNA reads as TGTGCCAGCAGCTTAGACGGGGGCGACTATGGCTATACCTTC. Translated, it gives CASSLDGGDYGYTF.

In this sample, this clonotype turned up a few times. The gene calls are TRBV7-2 and TRBJ2-3; 8 nucleotides align to TRBD2. The CDR3 contains 15 residues. Germline loops: CDR1 SGHTA, CDR2 FQGNSA. After removal of 5 bases from V and 4 bases from J, the junction contained 8 bases not matched to a gene. The CDR3 DNA reads TGTGCCAGCAGCCGAGCGGGAGACATCCCAGATACGCAGTATTTT. Translation gives CASSRAGDIPDTQYF. Combining the CDR3 with reference TRBV7-2 and TRBJ2-3 gives the whole variable domain GAGVSQSPSNKVTEKGKDVELRCDPISGHTALYWYRQSLGQGLEFLIYFQGNSAPDKSGLPSDRFSAERTGGSVSTLTIQRTQQEDSAVYLCASSRAGDIPDTQYFGPGTRLTVL.

As to this clonotype: This may be a read error, as it is one base from a much larger clone. V and J are TRBV27 and TRBJ2-5; weak D call: TRBD2 (5 bases). This CDR3 spans 14 amino acids. Germline V gives CDR1 MNHEY, CDR2 SMNVEV (reference sequence). The CDR3 DNA is TGTGCCAGCAGCTTTCGGGGATTTCAAGAGACCCGGTACTTC. Its translation is CASSFRGFQETRYF.

Comment on this clonotype: This may arise from a read error, as a much more abundant clone is one base away. The chain has TRBV12-3 or TRBV12-4 and TRBJ2-5, with 9 bases that match TRBD2. V lost 5 bases, J lost 6 bases, and 13 bases stayed unmatched. The CDR3 length is 16 residues. The CDR3 bases are TGTGCCAGCAGTGATGTGGGTAGCGGGAGTGGAAAGACCCAGTACTTC. Translated: CASSDVGSGSGKTQYF.

The chain has TRBV20-1 and TRBJ2-7; 14 bases are a match to TRBD2. The CDR3 covers 16 residues. From germline, CDR1 is DFQATT and CDR2 SNEGSKA (reference sequence). With V trimmed by 1 base and J by 1 base, 3 bases remained unmatched. The CDR3 is CSARGTSGRSSYEQYF. CDR3 coding DNA: TGCAGTGCTAGAGGGACTAGCGGGAGGAGTTCCTACGAGCAGTACTTC.

This sequence joins TRBV5-1 and TRBJ1-1, with D uncertain. The germline V gene encodes CDR1 SGHRS and CDR2 YFSETQ. This CDR3 spans 12 amino acids. Trimming stripped 0 bases from V and 7 bases from J, with 7 bases between. CDR3 amino acids: CASSLDRNEAFF. The CDR3 bases are TGCGCCAGCAGCTTGGATCGGAATGAAGCTTTCTTT.

Notes on this clonotype: This may arise from a read error, as a much more abundant clone is one base away. The V call is TRBV6-2 or TRBV6-3, the J call TRBJ2-7; D not certain. Germline CDR1 MNHEY, CDR2 SVGEGT. The CDR3 runs to 16 residues. CDR3 DNA: TGTGCCAGCACTTACGAAGTCCCGGTGGGATCCTACGAGCAGTACTTC. This encodes CASTYEVPVGSYEQYF.

This clonotype was seen many times. V is TRBV27 and J is TRBJ2-7, with 8 bases aligning to TRBD1. This CDR3 is 15 amino acids long. The germline V gene has CDR1 MNHEY and CDR2 SMNVEV (reference sequence). Losses at the gene ends were 6 bases for V and 2 bases for J; bases not matched to a gene: 9. CDR3: CASSPDRGQTYEQYF. CDR3 DNA: TGTGCCAGCAGCCCTGACAGGGGCCAGACCTACGAGCAGTACTTC.

This clonotype was recorded many times. Here the CDR3 DNA reads TGTGCCACACACCGGGGAAACTACAATGAGCAGTTCTTC. Translation gives CATHRGNYNEQFF. The rearrangement joins TRBV6-1 to TRBJ2-1; D perhaps matches TRBD2 (5 bases). Germline V CDR1 and CDR2: MNHNS, SASEGT. The V gene lost 10 bases and the J gene lost 3 bases, with 13 bases spanning the gap. CDR3 size: 13 residues.

The chain recombines TRBV9 with TRBJ2-1; 8 nucleotides align to TRBD2. The J segment lost 0 bases and the V segment lost 4 bases, leaving 9 bases of the junction unmatched. The CDR3 spans 17 residues. CDR1 SGDLS and CDR2 YYNGEE come from the germline V gene. The CDR3 here is CASSPWTSWSSYNEQFF. In nucleotides, the CDR3 is TGTGCCAGCAGCCCCTGGACTAGCTGGAGCTCCTACAATGAGCAGTTCTTC.

This clonotype has at least ten counts. The rearrangement links TRBV19 to TRBJ2-2, with unresolved D. Germline V gene data show CDR1 as LNHDA and CDR2 as SQIVND (reference sequence). The CDR3 runs to 13 residues. Trimming shortened V by 4 bases and J by 3 bases, and 6 bases separated the two germline ends. The chain's CDR3 is CASSTRYTGELFF. The CDR3 coding sequence is TGTGCCAGTAGTACCCGCTACACCGGGGAGCTGTTTTTT.

The chain couples TRBV30 to TRBJ1-5; D is unresolved. V was trimmed by 0 bases and J by 1 base, leaving 16 bases between them. Germline V gives CDR1 GTSNPN, CDR2 SVGIG (reference sequence). The CDR3 sequence is 17 residues long. The CDR3 region is CAWSVARSSISNQPQHF. DNA of the CDR3: TGTGCCTGGAGTGTAGCCCGGAGCTCAATCAGCAATCAGCCCCAGCATTTT.

The chain employs TRBV30 and TRBJ2-3; the D gene is possibly TRBD2 (6 bases). The CDR3 extends over 14 amino acids. The V end lost 0 bases, the J end lost 1 base, and 8 bases lay between the germline ends. Germline V CDR1 and CDR2: GTSNPN, SVGIG (reference sequence). The CDR3, as DNA: TGTGCCTGGAGTGTGGTAGCGGGCACAGATACGCAGTATTTT. It yields the protein CAWSVVAGTDTQYF.

This clonotype was observed many times. The chain has TRBV29-1 and TRBJ1-1; TRBD1 matches at 7 bases. Germline CDR1 and CDR2: SQVTM and ANQGSEA. V shed 2 bases, J shed 2 bases, and the junction held 14 bases outside the gene matches. CDR3 size: 17 residues. Here the CDR3 DNA reads TGCAGCGTTGAATTGGCTCAAACAGGGGATTATAACACTGAAGCTTTCTTT. Protein sequence: CSVELAQTGDYNTEAFF. Full variable domain (missing parts from reference TRBV29-1 and TRBJ1-1): SAVISQKPSRDICQRGTSLTIQCQVDSQVTMMFWYRQQPGQSLTLIATANQGSEATYESGFVIDKFPISRPNLTFSTLTVSNMSPEDSSIYLCSVELAQTGDYNTEAFFGQGTRLTVV.

This clonotype has just a few counts. The V call is TRBV6-1, the J call TRBJ1-2; D is unresolved. Germline V gives CDR1 MNHNS, CDR2 SASEGT. The CDR3 extends over 14 amino acids. The germline V and J ends were trimmed by 3 bases and 4 bases, with 12 bases remaining between them. CDR3 region: CASSESSGFYGYTF. DNA for the CDR3: TGTGCCAGCAGTGAGTCGTCAGGCTTCTATGGCTACACCTTC.